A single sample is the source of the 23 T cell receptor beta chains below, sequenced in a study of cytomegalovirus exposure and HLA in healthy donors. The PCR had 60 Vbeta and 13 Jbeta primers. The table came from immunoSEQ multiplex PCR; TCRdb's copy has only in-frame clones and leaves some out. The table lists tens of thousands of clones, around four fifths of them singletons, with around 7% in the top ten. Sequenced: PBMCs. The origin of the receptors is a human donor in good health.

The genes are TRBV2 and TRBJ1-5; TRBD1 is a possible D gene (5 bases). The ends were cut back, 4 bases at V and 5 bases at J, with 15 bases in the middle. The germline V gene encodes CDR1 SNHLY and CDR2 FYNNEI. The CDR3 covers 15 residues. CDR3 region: CASSGSGGGHQPQHF. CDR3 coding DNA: TGTGCCAGCAGTGGGTCCGGGGGAGGCCATCAGCCCCAGCATTTT.

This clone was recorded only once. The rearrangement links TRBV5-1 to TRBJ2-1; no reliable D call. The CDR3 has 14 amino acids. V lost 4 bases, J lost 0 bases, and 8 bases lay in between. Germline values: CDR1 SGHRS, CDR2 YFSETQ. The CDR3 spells CASSIESSYNEQFF. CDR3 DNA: TGCGCCAGCAGCATAGAGAGCTCCTACAATGAGCAGTTCTTC.

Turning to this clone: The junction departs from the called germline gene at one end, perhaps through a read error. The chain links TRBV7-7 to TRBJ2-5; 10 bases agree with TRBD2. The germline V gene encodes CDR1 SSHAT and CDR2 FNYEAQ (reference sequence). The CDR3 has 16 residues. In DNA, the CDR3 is TGTGCTAGCAGCTTAGGGATAGCGGGGGGCCAAGAGACCCAGTACTTC. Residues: CASSLGIAGGQETQYF.

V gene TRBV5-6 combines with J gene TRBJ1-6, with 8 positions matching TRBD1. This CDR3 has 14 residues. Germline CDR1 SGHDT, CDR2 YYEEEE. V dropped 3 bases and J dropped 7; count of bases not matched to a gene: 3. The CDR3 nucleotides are TGTGCCAGCAGCTCGGGACAGGCCAATTCACCCCTCCACTTT. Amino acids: CASSSGQANSPLHF.

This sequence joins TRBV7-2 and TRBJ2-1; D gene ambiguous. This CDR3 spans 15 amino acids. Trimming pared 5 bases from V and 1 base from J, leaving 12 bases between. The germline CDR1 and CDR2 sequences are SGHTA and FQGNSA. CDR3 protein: CASSPTEASYNEQFF. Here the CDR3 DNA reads TGTGCCAGCAGCCCGACCGAAGCGTCCTACAATGAGCAGTTCTTC.

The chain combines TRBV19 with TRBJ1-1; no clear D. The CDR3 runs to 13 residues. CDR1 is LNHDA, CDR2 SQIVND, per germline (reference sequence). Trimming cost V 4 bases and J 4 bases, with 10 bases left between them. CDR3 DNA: TGTGCCAGTAGTACCGACACCGCCACTGAAGCTTTCTTT. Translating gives CASSTDTATEAFF.

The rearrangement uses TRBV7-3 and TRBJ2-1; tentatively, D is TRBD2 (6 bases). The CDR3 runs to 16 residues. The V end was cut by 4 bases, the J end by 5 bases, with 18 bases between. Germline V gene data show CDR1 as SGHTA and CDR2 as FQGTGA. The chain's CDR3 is CASSSPRGGANNEQFF. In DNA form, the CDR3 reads TGTGCCAGCAGCTCCCCTCGTGGCGGGGCGAACAATGAGCAGTTCTTC. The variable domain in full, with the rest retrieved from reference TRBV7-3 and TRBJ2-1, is GAGVSQTPSNKVTEKGKYVELRCDPISGHTALYWYRQSLGQGPEFLIYFQGTGAADDSGLPNDRFFAVRPEGSVSTLKIQRTERGDSAVYLCASSSPRGGANNEQFFGPGTRLTVL.

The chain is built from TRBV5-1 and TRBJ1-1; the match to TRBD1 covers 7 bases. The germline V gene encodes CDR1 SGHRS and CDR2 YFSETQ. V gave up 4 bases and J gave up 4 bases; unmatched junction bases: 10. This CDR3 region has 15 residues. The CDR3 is CASSMTGSVTTEAFF. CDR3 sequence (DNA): TGCGCCAGCAGCATGACAGGGTCTGTTACCACTGAAGCTTTCTTT.

This chain's CDR3 is CSVDGSQVTARQETQYF. The CDR3 DNA reads as TGCAGCGTTGATGGGTCACAGGTAACCGCCCGCCAAGAGACCCAGTACTTC. The chain recombines TRBV29-1 with TRBJ2-5; the D gene is possibly TRBD1 (5 bases). Trimming took off 3 bases at V and 1 base at J, with 21 bases between the two ends. The CDR3 contains 17 residues. CDR1 is SQVTM, CDR2 ANQGSEA, per germline. Variable domain in full (rest from reference TRBV29-1 and TRBJ2-5): SAVISQKPSRDICQRGTSLTIQCQVDSQVTMMFWYRQQPGQSLTLIATANQGSEATYESGFVIDKFPISRPNLTFSTLTVSNMSPEDSSIYLCSVDGSQVTARQETQYFGPGTRLLVL.

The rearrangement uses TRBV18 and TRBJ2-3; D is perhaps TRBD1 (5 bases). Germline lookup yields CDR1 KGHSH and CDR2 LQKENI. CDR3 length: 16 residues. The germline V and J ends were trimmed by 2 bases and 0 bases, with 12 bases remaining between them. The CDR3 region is CASSPLDTASTDTQYF. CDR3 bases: TGTGCCAGCTCACCATTGGACACCGCTAGCACAGATACGCAGTATTTT.

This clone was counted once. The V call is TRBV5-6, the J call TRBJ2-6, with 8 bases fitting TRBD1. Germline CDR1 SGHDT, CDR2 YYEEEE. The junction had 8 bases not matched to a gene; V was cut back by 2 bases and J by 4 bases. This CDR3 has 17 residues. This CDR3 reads CASSLQGVGRGANVLTF. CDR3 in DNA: TGTGCCAGCAGCTTACAGGGGGTGGGTCGGGGGGCCAACGTCCTGACTTTC.

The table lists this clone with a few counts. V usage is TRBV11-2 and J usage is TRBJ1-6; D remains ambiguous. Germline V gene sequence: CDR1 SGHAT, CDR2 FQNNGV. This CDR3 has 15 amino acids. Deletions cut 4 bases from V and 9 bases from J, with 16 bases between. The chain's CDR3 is CASSSGGSPRSPLHF. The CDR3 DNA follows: TGTGCCAGCAGCTCAGGAGGCTCGCCCCGTTCACCCCTCCACTTT.

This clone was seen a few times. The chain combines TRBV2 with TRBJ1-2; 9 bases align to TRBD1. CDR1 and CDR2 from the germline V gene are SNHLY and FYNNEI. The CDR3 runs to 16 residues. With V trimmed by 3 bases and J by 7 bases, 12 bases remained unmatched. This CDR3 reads CASSELTGGGSGGYTF. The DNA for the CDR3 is TGTGCCAGCAGTGAGCTAACAGGGGGCGGATCCGGTGGCTACACCTTC. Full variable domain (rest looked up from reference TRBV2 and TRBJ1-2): EPEVTQTPSHQVTQMGQEVILRCVPISNHLYFYWYRQILGQKVEFLVSFYNNEISEKSEIFDDQFSVERPDGSNFTLKIRSTKLEDSAMYFCASSELTGGGSGGYTFGSGTRLTVV.

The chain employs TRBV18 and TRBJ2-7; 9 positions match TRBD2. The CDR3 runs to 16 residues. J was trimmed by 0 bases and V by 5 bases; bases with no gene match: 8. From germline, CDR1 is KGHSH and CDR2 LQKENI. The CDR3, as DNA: TGTGCCAGCTCATCTTCTAGCGGGGCGAGCTCCTACGAGCAGTACTTC. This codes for CASSSSSGASSYEQYF.

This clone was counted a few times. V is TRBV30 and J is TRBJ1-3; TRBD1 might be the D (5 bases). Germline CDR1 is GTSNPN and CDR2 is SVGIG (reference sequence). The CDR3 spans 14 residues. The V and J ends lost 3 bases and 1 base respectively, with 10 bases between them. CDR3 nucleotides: TGTGCCTGGAGACCCAGGGAATCTGGAAACACCATATATTTT. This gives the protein CAWRPRESGNTIYF.

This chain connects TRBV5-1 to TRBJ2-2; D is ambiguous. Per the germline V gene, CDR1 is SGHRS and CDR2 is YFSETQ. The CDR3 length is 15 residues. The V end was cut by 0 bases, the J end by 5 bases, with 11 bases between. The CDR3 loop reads CASSLESPGTGELFF. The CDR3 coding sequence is TGCGCCAGCAGCTTGGAGTCCCCCGGGACCGGGGAGCTGTTTTTT.

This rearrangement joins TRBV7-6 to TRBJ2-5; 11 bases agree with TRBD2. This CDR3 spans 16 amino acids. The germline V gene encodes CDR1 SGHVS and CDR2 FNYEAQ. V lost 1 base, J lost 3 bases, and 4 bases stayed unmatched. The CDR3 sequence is CASSLGLAGGKETQYF. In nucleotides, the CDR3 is TGTGCCAGCAGCTTAGGTCTAGCGGGGGGCAAAGAGACCCAGTACTTC.

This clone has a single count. CDR3: CASSPPSLAGFSQQYF. Here the CDR3 DNA reads TGTGCCAGCTCACCACCGTCTCTAGCGGGGTTCTCGCAGCAGTACTTC. The chain employs TRBV18 and TRBJ2-7; TRBD2 agrees at 9 bases. Trimming took 0 bases from V and 8 from J; bases not matched to a gene: 11. CDR3 size: 16 residues. Germline lookup yields CDR1 KGHSH and CDR2 LQKENI.

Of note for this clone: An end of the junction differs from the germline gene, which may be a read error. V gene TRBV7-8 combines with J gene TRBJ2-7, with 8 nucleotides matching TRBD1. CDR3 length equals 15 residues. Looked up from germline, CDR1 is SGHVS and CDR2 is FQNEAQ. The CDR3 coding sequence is TGTGCCAGCAGCTTGACAGGGGAACTAAACTACGGGCAGTACTTC. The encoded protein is CASSLTGELNYGQYF.

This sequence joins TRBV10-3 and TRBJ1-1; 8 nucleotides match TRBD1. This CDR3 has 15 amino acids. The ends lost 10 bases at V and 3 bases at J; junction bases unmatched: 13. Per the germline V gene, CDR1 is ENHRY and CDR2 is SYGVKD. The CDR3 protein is CATNEGTGRDTEAFF. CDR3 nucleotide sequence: TGTGCCACCAACGAGGGGACAGGAAGGGACACTGAAGCTTTCTTT.

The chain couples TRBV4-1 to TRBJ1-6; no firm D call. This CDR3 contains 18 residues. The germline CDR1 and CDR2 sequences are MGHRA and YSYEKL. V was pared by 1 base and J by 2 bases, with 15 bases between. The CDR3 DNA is TGCGCCAGCAGCCAAGCTGTGGAGGGATTAACCTATAATTCACCCCTCCACTTT. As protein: CASSQAVEGLTYNSPLHF.

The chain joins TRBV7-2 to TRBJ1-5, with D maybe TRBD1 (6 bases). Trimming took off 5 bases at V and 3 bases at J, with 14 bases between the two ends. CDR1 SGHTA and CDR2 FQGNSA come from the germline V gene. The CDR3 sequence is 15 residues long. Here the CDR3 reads CASSQGQSTNQPQHF. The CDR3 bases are TGTGCCAGCAGCCAGGGACAAAGCACCAATCAGCCCCAGCATTTT.

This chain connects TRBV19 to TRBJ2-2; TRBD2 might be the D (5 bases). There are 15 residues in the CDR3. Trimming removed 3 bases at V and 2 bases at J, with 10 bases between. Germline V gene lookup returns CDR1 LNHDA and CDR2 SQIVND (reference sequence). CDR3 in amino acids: CASSMGSANTGELFF. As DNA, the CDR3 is TGTGCCAGTAGTATGGGTAGCGCCAACACCGGGGAGCTGTTTTTT.